This is a list of T cell receptor beta chains from one sample in a study of blood T cell repertoires in COVID-19. The method was immunoSEQ multiplex PCR; TCRdb's version includes in-frame clones alone and lacks a portion of them. The table has roughly 46,000 clones, around 90% seen once. The sequenced material came from peripheral blood. These receptors originate from a human donor with active COVID-19. The donor label of this sample is uncertain. Each CDR3 is given with its conserved first and last residue. D genes are given only for firm matches. Clone sizes are given selectively: once, few, many, or a class where the clone is expanded.

v_call,clone_size,j_call,d_call,cdr3_nt,cdr3_aa
TRBV15,-,TRBJ1-1,-,TGTGCCACCAGCAGAGGTGGCATGAACACTGAAGCTTTCTTT,CATSRGGMNTEAFF
TRBV28,-,TRBJ1-5,-,TGTGCCAGCACCACAAATCAGCCCCAGCATTTT,CASTTNQPQHF
TRBV10-3,-,TRBJ1-2,-,TGTGCCATCAGTGAGAGCGATGGCAATGGCTACACCTTC,CAISESDGNGYTF
TRBV10-2,-,TRBJ1-2,TRBD1,TGCGCCAGCAGTGGGGGACAGGGGTATGGCTACACCTTC,CASSGGQGYGYTF
TRBV28,-,TRBJ2-7,TRBD1,TGTGCCAGCAGTTCCCCCGGGACAGGGAACTACGAGCAGTACTTC,CASSSPGTGNYEQYF
TRBV5-1,-,TRBJ2-1,TRBD1,TGCGCCAGCAGCTTGACGACAGGGGGCACCCACAATGAGCAGTTCTTC,CASSLTTGGTHNEQFF
TRBV10-3,-,TRBJ1-6,TRBD1,TGTGCCATCAGTGGGGGACAGGGTGCACCCCTCCACTTT,CAISGGQGAPLHF
TRBV30,-,TRBJ1-1,-,TGTGCCTGGAGCGATACTGACACTGAAGCTTTCTTT,CAWSDTDTEAFF
TRBV5-4,-,TRBJ2-3,TRBD1,TGTGCCAGCAGCGGTCGGCAGGGGGCGACAGATACGCAGTATTTT,CASSGRQGATDTQYF
TRBV3-1/TRBV3-2,-,TRBJ2-4,-,TGTGCCAGCAGCCCCGAGAGGGCTAAAAACATTCAGTACTTC,CASSPERAKNIQYF
TRBV5-6,-,TRBJ2-4,-,TGTGCCAGCAGCTTGGTTGAGGAAACCAAAAACATTCAGTACTTC,CASSLVEETKNIQYF
TRBV7-9,-,TRBJ2-7,TRBD1,TGTGCCAGCAGCCCCCGGGGGACAGGGGGGGTAAAATCCTACGAGCAGTACTTC,CASSPRGTGGVKSYEQYF
TRBV5-4,-,TRBJ1-2,-,TGTGCCAGCAGCCTTGCAGGGGCTAATGGCTACACCTTC,CASSLAGANGYTF
TRBV5-1,-,TRBJ1-1,-,TGCGCCAGCAGCTTGGCGGCCCTCGGGGGCACTGAAGCTTTCTTT,CASSLAALGGTEAFF
TRBV12-3/TRBV12-4,-,TRBJ2-2,-,TGTGCCAGCAGTTTTCACAGCGGGGAGCTGTTTTTT,CASSFHSGELFF
TRBV6-4,-,TRBJ1-1,-,TGTGCCAGCAGTTCTGAGCGGGGGACTGAAGCTTTCTTT,CASSSERGTEAFF
TRBV29-1,-,TRBJ1-2,TRBD1,TGCAGCGTGGACAGGGTCTATGGCTACACCTTC,CSVDRVYGYTF
TRBV28,-,TRBJ2-3,-,TGTGCCACCTTGGAGGGGAGCACAGATACGCAGTATTTT,CATLEGSTDTQYF
TRBV28,few,TRBJ2-1,-,TGTGCCAGCAGCGAGGGGGATGAGCAGTTCTTC,CASSEGDEQFF
TRBV7-9,-,TRBJ2-4,-,TGTGCCAGCAGCCCCCAACACAGGAAAAACATTCAGTACTTC,CASSPQHRKNIQYF
TRBV19,-,TRBJ1-2,-,TGTGCCAGTAGTTCCGGCGTGGAGTATGGCTACACCTTC,CASSSGVEYGYTF
TRBV6-5,-,TRBJ1-5,-,TGTGCCAGCAGTTCCCAGTACGATCAGCCCCAGCATTTT,CASSSQYDQPQHF
TRBV5-1,-,TRBJ2-7,TRBD1,TGCGCCAGCCAGCGTGGGACAGTTTTCTCCTACGAGCAGTACTTC,CASQRGTVFSYEQYF
TRBV9,-,TRBJ1-2,-,TGTGCCAGCAGCGCCGGGGTGGCTCACTATGGCTACACCTTC,CASSAGVAHYGYTF
TRBV9,-,TRBJ2-7,TRBD2,TGTGCCAGCAGCGTTGGGACTAGCGGGGGGTACGAGCAGTACTTC,CASSVGTSGGYEQYF
TRBV6-6,-,TRBJ2-3,TRBD1,TGTGCCAGCGGTTGGGGACAGGGATTAGATACGCAGTATTTT,CASGWGQGLDTQYF
TRBV6-4,-,TRBJ2-1,-,TGTGCCAGCAGTATAGCGGAGAGCTCCTACAATGAGCAGTTCTTC,CASSIAESSYNEQFF
TRBV20-1,-,TRBJ2-1,-,TGCAGTGCTAGTTTAGCGAATGAGCAGTTCTTC,CSASLANEQFF
TRBV5-1,-,TRBJ2-7,TRBD1,TGCGCCAGCAGCTTAAGACAGGGGGTCTCCTACGAGCAGTACTTC,CASSLRQGVSYEQYF
TRBV3-1/TRBV3-2,-,TRBJ2-1,-,TGTGCCAGCAGGCCTACACAGAGCTCCTACAATGAGCAGTTCTTC,CASRPTQSSYNEQFF
TRBV6-5,-,TRBJ1-6,TRBD1,TGTGCCAGCAGGGGGGACAGGGGGCAAGGCTCACCCCTCCACTTT,CASRGDRGQGSPLHF
TRBV30,-,TRBJ1-5,-,TGTGCCTGGAGTGTACCCGGACTCGGCGATGGTCCCCAGCATTTT,CAWSVPGLGDGPQHF
TRBV11-3,once,TRBJ2-1,TRBD2,TGTGCCAGCAGCTTACGTCCTAGCGGGAGCTACAATGAGCAGTTCTTC,CASSLRPSGSYNEQFF
TRBV9,-,TRBJ1-3,-,TGTGCCAGCAGCGTACTCCCAGGGGCTGGAAACACCATATATTTT,CASSVLPGAGNTIYF
TRBV7-9,-,TRBJ1-1,-,TGTGCCAGCAGCCCAACTGCCTTCCCAAACACTGAAGCTTTCTTT,CASSPTAFPNTEAFF
TRBV9,-,TRBJ1-1,-,TGTGCCAGCAGCGCTGACAGCTTGAACACTGAAGCTTTCTTT,CASSADSLNTEAFF
TRBV4-1,once,TRBJ2-3,-,TGCGCCAGCAGCCCTATTCTGGGGAGTGTCACAGATACGCAGTATTTT,CASSPILGSVTDTQYF
TRBV12-3/TRBV12-4,once,TRBJ2-3,-,TGTGCCAGCAGACCCTCGGGCACAGATACGCAGTATTTT,CASRPSGTDTQYF
TRBV7-8,-,TRBJ2-1,TRBD2,TGTGCCAGCAGCCCCGGGACTAGCGGGTCCTTCAATGAGCAGTTCTTC,CASSPGTSGSFNEQFF